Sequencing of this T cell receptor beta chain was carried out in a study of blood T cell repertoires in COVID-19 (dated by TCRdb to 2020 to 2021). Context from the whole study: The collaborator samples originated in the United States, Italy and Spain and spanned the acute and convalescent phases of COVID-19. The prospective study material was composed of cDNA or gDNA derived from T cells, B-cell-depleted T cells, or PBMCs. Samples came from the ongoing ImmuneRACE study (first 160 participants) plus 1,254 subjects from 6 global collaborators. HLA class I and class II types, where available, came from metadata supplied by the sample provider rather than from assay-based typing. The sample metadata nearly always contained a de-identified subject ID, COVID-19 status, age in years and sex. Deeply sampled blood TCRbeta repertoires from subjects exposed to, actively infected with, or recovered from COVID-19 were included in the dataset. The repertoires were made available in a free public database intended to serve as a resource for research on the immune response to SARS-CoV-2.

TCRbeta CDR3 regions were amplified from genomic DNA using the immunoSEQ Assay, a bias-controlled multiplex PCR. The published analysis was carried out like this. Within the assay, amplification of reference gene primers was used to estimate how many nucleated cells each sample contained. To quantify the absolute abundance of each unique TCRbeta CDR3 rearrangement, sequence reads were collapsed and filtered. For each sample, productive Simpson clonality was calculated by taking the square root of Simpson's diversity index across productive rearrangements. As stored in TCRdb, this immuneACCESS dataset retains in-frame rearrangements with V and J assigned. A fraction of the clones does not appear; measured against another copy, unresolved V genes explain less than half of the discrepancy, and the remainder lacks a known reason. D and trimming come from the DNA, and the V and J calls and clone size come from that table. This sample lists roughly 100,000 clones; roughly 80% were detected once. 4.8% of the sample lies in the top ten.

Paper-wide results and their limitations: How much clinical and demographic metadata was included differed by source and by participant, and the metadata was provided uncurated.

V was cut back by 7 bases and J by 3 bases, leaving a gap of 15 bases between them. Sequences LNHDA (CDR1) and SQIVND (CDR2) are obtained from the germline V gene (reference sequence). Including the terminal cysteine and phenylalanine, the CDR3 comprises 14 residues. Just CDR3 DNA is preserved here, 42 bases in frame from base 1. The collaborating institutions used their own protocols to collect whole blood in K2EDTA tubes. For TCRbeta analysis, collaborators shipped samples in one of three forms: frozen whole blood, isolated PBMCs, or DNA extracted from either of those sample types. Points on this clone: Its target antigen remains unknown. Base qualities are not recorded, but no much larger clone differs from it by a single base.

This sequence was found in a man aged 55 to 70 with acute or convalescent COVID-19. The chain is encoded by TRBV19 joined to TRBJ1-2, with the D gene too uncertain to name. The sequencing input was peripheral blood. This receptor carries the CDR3 CASTPLGLYYGYTF. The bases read TGTGCCAGTACCCCTCTTGGGCTCTACTATGGCTACACCTTC.